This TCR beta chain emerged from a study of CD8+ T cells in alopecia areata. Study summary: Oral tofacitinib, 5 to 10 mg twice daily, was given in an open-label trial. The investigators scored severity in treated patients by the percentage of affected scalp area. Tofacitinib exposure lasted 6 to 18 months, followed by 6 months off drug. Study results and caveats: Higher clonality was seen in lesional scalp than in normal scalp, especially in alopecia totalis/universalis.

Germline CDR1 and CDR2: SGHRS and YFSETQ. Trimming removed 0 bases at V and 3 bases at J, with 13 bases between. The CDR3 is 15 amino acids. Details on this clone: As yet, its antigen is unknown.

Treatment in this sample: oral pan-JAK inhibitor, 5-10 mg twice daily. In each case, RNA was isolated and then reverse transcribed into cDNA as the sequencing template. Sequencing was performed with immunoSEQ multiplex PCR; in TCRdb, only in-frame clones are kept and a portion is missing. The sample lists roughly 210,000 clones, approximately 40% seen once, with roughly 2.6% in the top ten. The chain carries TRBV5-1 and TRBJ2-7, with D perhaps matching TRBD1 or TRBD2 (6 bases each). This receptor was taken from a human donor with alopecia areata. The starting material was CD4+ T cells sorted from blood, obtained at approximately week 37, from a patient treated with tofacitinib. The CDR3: CASSLVGGGLYEQYF. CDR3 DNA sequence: TGCGCCAGCAGCTTGGTGGGGGGCGGCCTCTACGAGCAGTACTTC.